The clone carrying this TCR beta chain was counted many times. Its antigen is currently unknown. These data are taken from a study of identical twins. TCRdb passed the 5' RACE reads through MiXCR, listing each CDR3 protein once. The sample lists 310,000 or so distinct CDR3 sequences, less than 9.5% occurring once. The CDR3 loop spans 13 amino acids. Trimming pared 6 bases from V and 1 base from J, leaving 8 bases between. Broader study findings: Low generation probability was overrepresented in out-of-frame alpha sequences shared by twins. For cord blood, abundant beta clonotypes had fewer insertions, unlike memory repertoires, which showed none.

These sequences were also reported in another study, on yellow fever vaccine responses in identical twins.

The chain links TRBV12-3 or TRBV12-4 to TRBJ2-3; D ambiguous. The sequence was collected from a woman under 30 in good health. Sequenced input: CD8+ T cells sorted from blood. The CDR3 region has the DNA TGTGCCAGCAGACCTTGGGGCACAGATACGCAGTATTTT. This translates into CASRPWGTDTQYF.